This record looks at one T cell receptor (beta chain) sequence and its context. It has no known antigen specificity. The sample holds no much larger clone one base away, and base qualities are not on file. Libraries came from RACE. The data were produced on a NextSeq 500. Library preparation attached unique molecular identifiers to individual cDNA molecules for quantitative, reproducible TCR counting. Each blood RNA sample was used to sequence both TCR alpha and TCR beta chains. Per the authors' processing: The median number of TCRs per sample was 95,638, ranging from about 23,224 to 750,000. V, J and CDR3 annotation of the TCR reads was carried out using the Decombinator software suite. For the PS versus PT1 abundance plots, all samples were subsampled to the same number of TCRs (28,000). Expanded TCRs were defined as absent before sensitization and observed at least eight times at the 2-week time point. Using fastp trimming at Q25 and MiXCR clonotype assembly, TCRdb reanalyzed the public sequencing data and kept in-frame beta chains. When rows share a CDR3 protein, they turn into one entry using the most common DNA and genes. The V and J calls here are based on TCRdb, not the publication. The sample includes under 200,000 distinct CDR3 sequences, with more than 14% observed a single time. The ten most abundant clones make up 1.5% to 2% of the sample.

The time point label, as the study defines it: patch test 1, 2 weeks after DPC sensitization. Explained via the paper, the treatment or condition label denotes: therapeutic diphenylcyclopropenone sensitization with weekly scalp DPC. At every patch-test visit, the blood draw took place before the patch test was put on. Patients were eligible if aged 18 to 70, diagnosed with alopecia and judged suitable for DPC therapy, and pregnant patients were excluded. Total RNA was isolated from unfractionated whole blood collected in Tempus Blood RNA tubes. Spanning cysteine to phenylalanine, the CDR3 consists of 14 amino acids. The DNA shown is the 42-base CDR3, in frame from base 1. Trimming at the junction amounts to 4 bases on V and 8 bases on J, and the germline ends lie 15 bases apart. Looking up the germline V gene yields CDR1 SGHRS and CDR2 YFSETQ. These data are taken from a study of human T cells and chemical hapten exposure (dated by TCRdb to 2020 to 2022). For the wider study: For sensitization, 2% DPC in acetone was applied to a roughly 2 cm by roughly 2 cm area of upper inner arm skin. For TCR sequencing, blood came from twenty-nine alopecia patients at anywhere from one to four time points (pre-sensitization, 2, 6 and 24 weeks). Patients additionally received weekly therapeutic DPC doses to the scalp throughout the approximately 25-week study period. Libraries were pooled for sequencing, and variation in per-sample TCR yields was attributed mainly to small differences in library volumes within the pool. The patient cohort, mostly female, included alopecia areata with under or over 50% scalp involvement, alopecia totalis and alopecia universalis. Patch testing on the upper back used Finn chambers containing 0.01% DPC, with scoring done after 6 days according to International Contact Dermatitis Research Group standards. The study tracked peripheral blood TCR repertoire changes in vivo during primary and secondary sensitization to the hapten diphenylcyclopropenone (DPC) in alopecia patients. Blood was sampled from patients pre-sensitization (week 0) and at 2, 6 and about 24 weeks after DPC sensitization. On the study overall, not on this receptor specifically: The number of TCRs above 1 in 1000 frequency did not change with DPC sensitization; there was no evidence of global repertoire structure alterations. After repeated subsampling, changes were observed in the strength of the expansion versus patch-test correlation and in the threshold at which the correlation became significant. The number of PT1 expanded TCRs positively correlated with patch test score, significant at thresholds 8, 16 and 32 but not 4. Compared with pre-sensitization or healthy control sets, expanded TCRs formed significantly more large CDR3 similarity clusters, which is consistent with antigen-driven responses. Alopecia, a presumed autoimmune disease, was present in all patients, so the immune response of the patients might differ from that of healthy individuals.

The chain is made from TRBV5-1 and TRBJ1-4, with a weak D call of TRBD1 (5 bases match). The clonotype was recovered from a young woman with alopecia areata. Some clones in this sample may be carry-over from other donors' samples. The sequenced sample was whole blood, obtained in connection with sensitization to the hapten diphenylcyclopropenone (DPC). The CDR3 protein: CASSQGLLGEKLFF. The base sequence is TGCGCCAGCAGCCAGGGACTTTTGGGCGAAAAACTGTTTTTT.